This entry features one TCR beta chain sequence. V was cut by 6 bases and J by 8 bases, with 10 bases left in between. Germline V CDR1 and CDR2: LNHDA, SQIVND (reference sequence). The CDR3 sequence is 12 residues long. This entry is derived from a study of blood T cell repertoires in COVID-19. Study overall: From T cells, B-cell-depleted T cells, or PBMCs came the material, which was cDNA or gDNA.

Only in-frame clones appear in the TCRdb table, and some are missing; sequencing was by immunoSEQ multiplex PCR. The data hold 75,000 to 90,000 clones, with around 91% observed a single time. Sequencing was performed on peripheral blood. The sequence came from a woman in her 50s in a cohort sampled during active COVID-19. This chain uses TRBV19 with TRBJ2-2, with D unresolved. CDR3 sequence reads: CASSATVGELFF. The CDR3 region has the DNA TGTGCCAGTAGCGCCACGGTAGGGGAGCTGTTTTTT.